This paragraph reports one T cell receptor (beta chain). Its antigen is as yet unknown. The source of the sample is a study of CD8 T cells in ankylosing spondylitis. Study-level findings and limits: In ankylosing spondylitis blood, a motif of roughly eight highly homologous TCR beta variants appeared characteristic. Before this, some motif variants had been reported in reactive arthritis synovial fluid and blood.

One entry per CDR3 protein results from TCRdb running MiXCR on the 5' RACE reads. Seen here are around 150,000 distinct CDR3 sequences, approximately 44% observed once, and the top ten hold about 16%. The V gene lost 4 bases and the J gene lost 7 bases, with 19 bases spanning the gap. This CDR3 region has 16 residues. Looked up from germline, CDR1 is MNHEY and CDR2 is SMNVEV (reference sequence). The chain combines TRBV27 with TRBJ1-4; no reliable D call. Sequenced input: synovial fluid, either unsorted or a sorted T cell fraction (not recorded which). The source of this sequence is a male donor with ankylosing spondylitis. In DNA, the CDR3 is TGTGCCAGCAGTTCCCTATCCCCCAACCTCGGTGAAAAACTGTTTTTT. It codes for CASSSLSPNLGEKLFF. The full variable domain, in which reference TRBV27 and TRBJ1-4 provide the parts outside the CDR3, is EAQVTQNPRYLITVTGKKLTVTCSQNMNHEYMSWYRQDPGLGLRQIYYSMNVEVTDKGDVPEGYKVSRKEKRNFPLILESPSPNQTSLYFCASSSLSPNLGEKLFFGSGTQLSVL.